These T cell receptor beta chains were read from a single sample in a study of cytomegalovirus exposure and HLA in healthy donors. Data came from immunoSEQ multiplex PCR; TCRdb stores just in-frame clones and leaves some out. The sample has approximately 170,000 clones; about 82% are singletons. Sequences were obtained from PBMCs. These receptor sequences come from a female donor in good health and CMV-seronegative. Each CDR3 is given with its conserved first and last residue. Each record gives: V gene, clone size, J gene, D gene, CDR3 protein, CDR3 DNA. The D gene is left open where the match is weak. Clone size is stated in some rows and not others, as once, few, many or a class when expanded.

v_call: TRBV27
clone_size: .
j_call: TRBJ2-7
d_call: .
cdr3_aa: CASSLQSSGVYPYEQYF
cdr3_nt: TGTGCCAGCAGTTTGCAATCATCAGGGGTTTATCCCTACGAGCAGTACTTC

v_call: TRBV20-1
clone_size: once
j_call: TRBJ1-1
d_call: .
cdr3_aa: CSAGEAFF
cdr3_nt: TGCAGTGCGGGCGAAGCTTTCTTT

v_call: TRBV6-1
clone_size: .
j_call: TRBJ2-1
d_call: TRBD2
cdr3_aa: CASSQTSGRANEQFF
cdr3_nt: TGTGCCAGCAGCCAGACTAGCGGGAGGGCCAATGAGCAGTTCTTC

v_call: TRBV7-2
clone_size: .
j_call: TRBJ2-1
d_call: TRBD2
cdr3_aa: CASSRWTSGTEQFF
cdr3_nt: TGTGCCAGCAGCCGATGGACTAGCGGGACCGAGCAGTTCTTC

v_call: TRBV7-9
clone_size: .
j_call: TRBJ2-1
d_call: TRBD2
cdr3_aa: CASSLSAGVAYNEQFF
cdr3_nt: TGTGCCAGCAGCTTATCGGCGGGGGTGGCCTACAATGAGCAGTTCTTC

v_call: TRBV5-1
clone_size: .
j_call: TRBJ2-3
d_call: .
cdr3_aa: CASSRGAVAGDTQYF
cdr3_nt: TGCGCCAGCAGTCGCGGGGCGGTAGCCGGAGATACGCAGTATTTT

v_call: TRBV30
clone_size: .
j_call: TRBJ2-2
d_call: .
cdr3_aa: CAWSRQGIVAGELFF
cdr3_nt: TGTGCCTGGAGTCGTCAGGGGATAGTGGCCGGGGAGCTGTTTTTT

v_call: TRBV5-4
clone_size: .
j_call: TRBJ2-7
d_call: TRBD1
cdr3_aa: CASSLPGTGGFEQYF
cdr3_nt: TGTGCCAGCAGTTTGCCCGGGACAGGGGGCTTTGAGCAGTACTTC

v_call: TRBV10-3
clone_size: .
j_call: TRBJ2-7
d_call: .
cdr3_aa: CAISESTMGTTGYEQYF
cdr3_nt: TGTGCCATCAGTGAGTCGACGATGGGGACAACGGGCTACGAGCAGTACTTC

v_call: TRBV5-5
clone_size: few
j_call: TRBJ1-4
d_call: TRBD1
cdr3_aa: CASSLGSPGQKTTNEKLFF
cdr3_nt: TGTGCCAGCAGCTTGGGGTCACCGGGACAGAAAACAACTAATGAAAAACTGTTTTTT

v_call: TRBV4-1
clone_size: .
j_call: TRBJ1-6
d_call: .
cdr3_aa: CASSPEDFLSSYNSPLHF
cdr3_nt: TGCGCCAGTAGCCCCGAGGACTTCCTCAGCTCCTATAATTCACCCCTCCACTTT

v_call: TRBV30
clone_size: few
j_call: TRBJ2-7
d_call: .
cdr3_aa: CAWSSPTGGYEQYF
cdr3_nt: TGTGCCTGGAGTTCCCCGACAGGCGGCTACGAGCAGTACTTC

v_call: TRBV7-2
clone_size: .
j_call: TRBJ2-5
d_call: TRBD2
cdr3_aa: CASSSRDYSGETQYF
cdr3_nt: TGTGCCAGCAGCTCCCGGGACTACTCGGGAGAGACCCAGTACTTC

v_call: TRBV18
clone_size: .
j_call: TRBJ1-2
d_call: .
cdr3_aa: CASSSRATGMDYGYTF
cdr3_nt: TGTGCCAGCTCATCTCGGGCTACAGGGATGGACTATGGCTACACCTTC

v_call: TRBV7-2
clone_size: .
j_call: TRBJ1-1
d_call: TRBD1
cdr3_aa: CASSSTGTEAFF
cdr3_nt: TGTGCCAGCAGCTCGACAGGGACTGAAGCTTTCTTT

v_call: TRBV6-5
clone_size: .
j_call: TRBJ1-1
d_call: .
cdr3_aa: CASSYTNPGQIEAFF
cdr3_nt: TGTGCCAGCAGTTACACCAACCCCGGACAGATTGAAGCTTTCTTT

v_call: TRBV28
clone_size: .
j_call: TRBJ2-3
d_call: .
cdr3_aa: CASSPGADTQYF
cdr3_nt: TGTGCCAGCAGTCCCGGAGCAGATACGCAGTATTTT

v_call: TRBV5-1
clone_size: .
j_call: TRBJ2-5
d_call: TRBD2
cdr3_aa: CASRGDGGQYF
cdr3_nt: TGCGCCAGCCGGGGGGATGGCGGGCAGTACTTC

v_call: TRBV15
clone_size: few
j_call: TRBJ2-5
d_call: .
cdr3_aa: CATSRDPSETQYF
cdr3_nt: TGTGCCACCAGCAGAGATCCTAGCGAGACCCAGTACTTC

v_call: TRBV27
clone_size: .
j_call: TRBJ2-7
d_call: .
cdr3_aa: CASSYDGRRRYEQYF
cdr3_nt: TGTGCCAGCAGCTACGATGGTAGGAGGAGGTACGAGCAGTACTTC

v_call: TRBV5-4
clone_size: .
j_call: TRBJ1-1
d_call: .
cdr3_aa: CASSLAQDSEAFF
cdr3_nt: TGTGCCAGCAGCTTGGCTCAGGACTCTGAAGCTTTCTTT

v_call: TRBV5-6
clone_size: .
j_call: TRBJ2-7
d_call: .
cdr3_aa: CASSLSRGRGYEQYF
cdr3_nt: TGTGCCAGCAGCTTGTCTAGGGGAAGAGGCTACGAGCAGTACTTC

v_call: TRBV27
clone_size: .
j_call: TRBJ1-1
d_call: .
cdr3_aa: CASSLIGGGDTEAFF
cdr3_nt: TGTGCCAGCAGTTTAATCGGGGGGGGTGACACTGAAGCTTTCTTT

v_call: TRBV6-6
clone_size: once
j_call: TRBJ2-7
d_call: TRBD2
cdr3_aa: CASSHGGKGVEQYF
cdr3_nt: TGTGCCAGCAGCCACGGGGGGAAAGGCGTTGAGCAGTACTTC

v_call: TRBV18
clone_size: .
j_call: TRBJ1-5
d_call: .
cdr3_aa: CASSTSTGSQPQHF
cdr3_nt: TGTGCCAGCTCAACCTCGACAGGTAGTCAGCCCCAGCATTTT

v_call: TRBV7-2
clone_size: .
j_call: TRBJ2-1
d_call: TRBD1
cdr3_aa: CASSSGDRSYNEQFF
cdr3_nt: TGTGCCAGCAGCTCCGGGGACAGATCCTACAATGAGCAGTTCTTC

v_call: TRBV6-1
clone_size: .
j_call: TRBJ2-7
d_call: .
cdr3_aa: CASDGGVGLVKEYF
cdr3_nt: TGTGCCAGCGACGGGGGAGTTGGACTGGTGAAGGAGTACTTC

v_call: TRBV6-1
clone_size: .
j_call: TRBJ2-7
d_call: .
cdr3_aa: CASSGVSGYSREQYF
cdr3_nt: TGTGCCAGCAGTGGTGTGTCGGGGTACTCTAGGGAGCAGTACTTC

v_call: TRBV9
clone_size: .
j_call: TRBJ2-5
d_call: TRBD1
cdr3_aa: CASSASLGQGVGETQYF
cdr3_nt: TGTGCCAGCAGCGCCAGCCTGGGACAGGGGGTAGGGGAGACCCAGTACTTC

v_call: TRBV5-1
clone_size: .
j_call: TRBJ2-1
d_call: .
cdr3_aa: CASSLYGENEQFF
cdr3_nt: TGCGCCAGCAGCTTGTACGGAGAAAATGAGCAGTTCTTC

v_call: TRBV30
clone_size: .
j_call: TRBJ1-1
d_call: .
cdr3_aa: CAWNWNTEAFF
cdr3_nt: TGTGCCTGGAACTGGAACACTGAAGCTTTCTTT

v_call: TRBV30
clone_size: .
j_call: TRBJ1-4
d_call: .
cdr3_aa: CASLGQPNEKLFF
cdr3_nt: TGTGCCTCCTTGGGGCAGCCTAATGAAAAACTGTTTTTT

v_call: TRBV14
clone_size: .
j_call: TRBJ2-7
d_call: .
cdr3_aa: CASSQETGYYEQYF
cdr3_nt: TGTGCCAGCAGCCAAGAAACAGGGTACTACGAGCAGTACTTC